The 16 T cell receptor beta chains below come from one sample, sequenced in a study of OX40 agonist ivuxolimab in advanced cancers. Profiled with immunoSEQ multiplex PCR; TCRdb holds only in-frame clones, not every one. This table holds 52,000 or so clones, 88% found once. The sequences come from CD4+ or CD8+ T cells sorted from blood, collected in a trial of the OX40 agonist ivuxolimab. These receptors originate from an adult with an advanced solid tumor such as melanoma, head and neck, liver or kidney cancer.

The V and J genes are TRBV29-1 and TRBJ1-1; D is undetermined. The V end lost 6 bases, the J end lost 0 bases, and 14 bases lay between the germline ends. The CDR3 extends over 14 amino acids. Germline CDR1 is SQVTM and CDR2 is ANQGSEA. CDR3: CSVQDPGVNTEAFF. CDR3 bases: TGCAGCGTCCAAGACCCAGGAGTGAACACTGAAGCTTTCTTT. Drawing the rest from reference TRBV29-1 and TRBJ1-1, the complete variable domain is SAVISQKPSRDICQRGTSLTIQCQVDSQVTMMFWYRQQPGQSLTLIATANQGSEATYESGFVIDKFPISRPNLTFSTLTVSNMSPEDSSIYLCSVQDPGVNTEAFFGQGTRLTVV.

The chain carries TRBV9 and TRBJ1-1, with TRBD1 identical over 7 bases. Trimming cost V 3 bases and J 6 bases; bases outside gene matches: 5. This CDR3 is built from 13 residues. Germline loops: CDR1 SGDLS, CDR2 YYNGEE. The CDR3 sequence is CASSGRDRAEAFF. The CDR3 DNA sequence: TGTGCCAGCAGCGGTAGAGACAGGGCTGAAGCTTTCTTT.

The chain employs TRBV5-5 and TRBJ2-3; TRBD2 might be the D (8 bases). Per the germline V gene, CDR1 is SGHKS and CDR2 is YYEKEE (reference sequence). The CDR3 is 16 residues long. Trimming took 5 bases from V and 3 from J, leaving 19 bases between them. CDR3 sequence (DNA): TGTGCCAGCAGTCCCGAAGGGGGCGGGGGGACAGATACGCAGTATTTT. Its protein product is CASSPEGGGGTDTQYF.

CDR3 loop: CASSSPPGGSYNSPLHF. CDR3 nucleotides: TGCGCCAGCAGTTCACCGCCCGGGGGCTCCTATAATTCACCCCTCCACTTT. This chain links TRBV5-1 with TRBJ1-6; possible D gene TRBD1, 5 bases. Germline V lookup: CDR1 SGHRS, CDR2 YFSETQ. This CDR3 has 17 residues. V lost 5 bases, J lost 0 bases, and 15 bases lay in between. Full variable domain (outside the CDR3, taken from reference TRBV5-1 and TRBJ1-6): KAGVTQTPRYLIKTRGQQVTLSCSPISGHRSVSWYQQTPGQGLQFLFEYFSETQRNKGNFPGRFSGRQFSNSRSEMNVSTLELGDSALYLCASSSPPGGSYNSPLHFGNGTRLTVT.

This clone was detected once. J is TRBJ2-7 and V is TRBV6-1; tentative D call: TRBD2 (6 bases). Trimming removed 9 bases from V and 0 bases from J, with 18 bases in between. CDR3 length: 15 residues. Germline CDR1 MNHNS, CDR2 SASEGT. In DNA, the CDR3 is TGTGCCAGTAGCCGTAGCGGCGACAGCTCCTACGAGCAGTACGTC. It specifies CASSRSGDSSYEQYV.

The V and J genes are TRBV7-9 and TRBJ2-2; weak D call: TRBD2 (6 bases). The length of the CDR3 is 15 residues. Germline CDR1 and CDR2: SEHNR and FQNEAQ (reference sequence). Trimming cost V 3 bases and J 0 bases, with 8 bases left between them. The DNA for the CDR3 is TGTGCCAGCAGCTTCGGCGGGACGAACACCGGGGAGCTGTTTTTT. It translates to CASSFGGTNTGELFF.

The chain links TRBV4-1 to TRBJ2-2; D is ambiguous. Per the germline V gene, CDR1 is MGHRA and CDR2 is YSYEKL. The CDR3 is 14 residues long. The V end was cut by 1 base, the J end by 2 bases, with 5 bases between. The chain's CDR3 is CASSQGPNTGELFF. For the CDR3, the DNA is TGCGCCAGCAGCCAAGGACCAAACACCGGGGAGCTGTTTTTT.

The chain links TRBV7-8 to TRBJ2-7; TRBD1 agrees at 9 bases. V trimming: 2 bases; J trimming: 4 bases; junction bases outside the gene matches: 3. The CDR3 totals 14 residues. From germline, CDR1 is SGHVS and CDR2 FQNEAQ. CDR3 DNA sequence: TGTGCCAGCAGCTTAAGGGGACAGGGATACGAGCAGTACGTC. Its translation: CASSLRGQGYEQYV.

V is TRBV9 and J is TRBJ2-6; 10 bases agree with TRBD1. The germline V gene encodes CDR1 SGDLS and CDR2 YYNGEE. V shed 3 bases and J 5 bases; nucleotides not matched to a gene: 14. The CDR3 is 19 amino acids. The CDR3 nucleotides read TGTGCCAGCAGCGCAAGCCGGGACAGGGGACCTTTTTGGGCCAACGTCCTGACTTTC. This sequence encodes CASSASRDRGPFWANVLTF.

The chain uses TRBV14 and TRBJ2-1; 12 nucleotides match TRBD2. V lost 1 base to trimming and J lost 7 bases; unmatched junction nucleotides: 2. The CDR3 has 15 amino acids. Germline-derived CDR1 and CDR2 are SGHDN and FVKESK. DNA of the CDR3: TGTGCCAGCAGCCAAGGACTAGCGGGAGAAAATGAGCAGTTCTTC. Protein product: CASSQGLAGENEQFF. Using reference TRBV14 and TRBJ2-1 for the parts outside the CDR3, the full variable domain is EAGVTQFPSHSVIEKGQTVTLRCDPISGHDNLYWYRRVMGKEIKFLLHFVKESKQDESGMPNNRFLAERTGGTYSTLKVQPAELEDSGVYFCASSQGLAGENEQFFGPGTRLTVL.

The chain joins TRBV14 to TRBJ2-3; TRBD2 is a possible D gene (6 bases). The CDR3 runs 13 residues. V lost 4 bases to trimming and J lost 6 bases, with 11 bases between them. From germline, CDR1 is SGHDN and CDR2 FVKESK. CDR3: CASSRGTWDTQYF. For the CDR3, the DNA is TGTGCCAGCAGCCGCGGGACTTGGGATACGCAGTATTTT. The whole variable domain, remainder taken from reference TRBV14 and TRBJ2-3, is EAGVTQFPSHSVIEKGQTVTLRCDPISGHDNLYWYRRVMGKEIKFLLHFVKESKQDESGMPNNRFLAERTGGTYSTLKVQPAELEDSGVYFCASSRGTWDTQYFGPGTRLTVL.

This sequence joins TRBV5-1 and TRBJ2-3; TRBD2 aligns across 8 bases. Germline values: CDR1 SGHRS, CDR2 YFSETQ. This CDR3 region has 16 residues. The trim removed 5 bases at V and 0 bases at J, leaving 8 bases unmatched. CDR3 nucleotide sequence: TGCGCCAGCAGATCTCTTACTAGCGGAAGCACAGATACGCAGTATTTT. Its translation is CASRSLTSGSTDTQYF.

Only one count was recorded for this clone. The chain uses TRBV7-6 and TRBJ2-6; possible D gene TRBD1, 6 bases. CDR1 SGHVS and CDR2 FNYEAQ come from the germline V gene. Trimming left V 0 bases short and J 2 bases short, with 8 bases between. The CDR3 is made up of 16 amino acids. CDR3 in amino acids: CASSLATGTGANVLTF. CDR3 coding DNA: TGTGCCAGCAGCTTAGCCACAGGGACTGGGGCCAACGTCCTGACTTTC.

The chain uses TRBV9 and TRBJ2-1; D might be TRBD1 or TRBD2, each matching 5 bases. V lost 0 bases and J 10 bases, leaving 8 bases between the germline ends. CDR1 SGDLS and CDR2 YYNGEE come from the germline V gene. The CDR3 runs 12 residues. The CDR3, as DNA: TGTGCCAGCAGCGTAGGAGGGGTAGAGCAGTTCTTC. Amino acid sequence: CASSVGGVEQFF.

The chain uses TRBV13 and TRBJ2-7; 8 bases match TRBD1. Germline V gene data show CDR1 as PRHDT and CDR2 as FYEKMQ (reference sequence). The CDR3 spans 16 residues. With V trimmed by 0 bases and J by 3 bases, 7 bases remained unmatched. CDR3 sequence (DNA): TGTGCCAGCAGCTTAGGTGGGGGGACAGGTCGCTACGAGCAGTACGTC. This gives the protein CASSLGGGTGRYEQYV.

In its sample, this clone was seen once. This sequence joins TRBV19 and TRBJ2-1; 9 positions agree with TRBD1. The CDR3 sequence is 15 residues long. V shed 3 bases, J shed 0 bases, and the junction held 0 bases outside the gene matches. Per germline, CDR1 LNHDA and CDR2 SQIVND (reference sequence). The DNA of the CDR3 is TGTGCCAGTAGTATGGGACAGGGCTCCTACAATGAGCAGTTCTTC. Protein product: CASSMGQGSYNEQFF.